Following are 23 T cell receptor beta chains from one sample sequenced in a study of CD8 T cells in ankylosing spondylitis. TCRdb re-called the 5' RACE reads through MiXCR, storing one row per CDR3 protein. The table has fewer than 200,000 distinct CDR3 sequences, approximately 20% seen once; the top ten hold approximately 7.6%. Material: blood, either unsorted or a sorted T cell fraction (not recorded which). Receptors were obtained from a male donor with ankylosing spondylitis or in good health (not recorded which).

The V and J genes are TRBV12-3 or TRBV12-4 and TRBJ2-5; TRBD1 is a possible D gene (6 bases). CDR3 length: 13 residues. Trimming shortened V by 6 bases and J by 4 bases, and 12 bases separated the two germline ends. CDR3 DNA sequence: TGTGCCAGCAGAATCTCAGGGGTAGAGACCCAGTACTTC. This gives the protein CASRISGVETQYF.

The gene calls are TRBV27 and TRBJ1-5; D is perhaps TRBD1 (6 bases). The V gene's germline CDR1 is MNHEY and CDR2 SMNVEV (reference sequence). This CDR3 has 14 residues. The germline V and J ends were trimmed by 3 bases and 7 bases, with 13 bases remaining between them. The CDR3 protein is CASSFITGNQPQHF. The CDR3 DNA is TGTGCCAGCAGTTTCATAACAGGGAACCAGCCCCAGCATTTT.

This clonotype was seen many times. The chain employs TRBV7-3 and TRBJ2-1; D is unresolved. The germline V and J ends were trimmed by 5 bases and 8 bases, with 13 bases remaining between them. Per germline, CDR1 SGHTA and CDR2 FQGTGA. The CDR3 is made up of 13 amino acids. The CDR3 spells CASSLTFRDEQFF. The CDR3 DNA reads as TGTGCCAGCAGCCTCACCTTTAGGGATGAGCAGTTCTTC.

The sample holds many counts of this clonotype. The CDR3 DNA sequence: TGCAGTGCTCCGATGACAGGGGACGCCTACGAGCAGTACTTC. This translates into CSAPMTGDAYEQYF. This chain connects TRBV20-1 to TRBJ2-7; 8 bases map to TRBD1. Germline loops: CDR1 DFQATT, CDR2 SNEGSKA (reference sequence). Trimming at V came to 5 bases and at J to 2 bases, leaving 8 bases not matched to a gene. CDR3 length: 14 residues.

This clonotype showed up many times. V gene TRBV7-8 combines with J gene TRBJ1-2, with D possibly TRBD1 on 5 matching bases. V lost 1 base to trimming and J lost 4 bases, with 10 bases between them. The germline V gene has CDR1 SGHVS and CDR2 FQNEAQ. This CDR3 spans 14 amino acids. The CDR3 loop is CASSLEAGVYGYTF. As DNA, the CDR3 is TGTGCCAGCAGCTTAGAGGCGGGGGTCTATGGCTACACCTTC.

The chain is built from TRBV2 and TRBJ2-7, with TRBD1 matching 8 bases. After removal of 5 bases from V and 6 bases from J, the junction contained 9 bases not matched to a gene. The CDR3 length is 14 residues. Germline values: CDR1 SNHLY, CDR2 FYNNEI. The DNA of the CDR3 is TGTGCCAGCAGTCTCGACAGGGGCAGAGGCGAGCAGTACTTC. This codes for CASSLDRGRGEQYF.

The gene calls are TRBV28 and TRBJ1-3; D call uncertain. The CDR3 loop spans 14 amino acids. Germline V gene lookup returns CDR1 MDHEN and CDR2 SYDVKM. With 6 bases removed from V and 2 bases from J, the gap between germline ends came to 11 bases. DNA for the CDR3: TGTGCCAGCAGAAAAGGGTTGCCTGGAAACACCATATATTTT. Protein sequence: CASRKGLPGNTIYF.

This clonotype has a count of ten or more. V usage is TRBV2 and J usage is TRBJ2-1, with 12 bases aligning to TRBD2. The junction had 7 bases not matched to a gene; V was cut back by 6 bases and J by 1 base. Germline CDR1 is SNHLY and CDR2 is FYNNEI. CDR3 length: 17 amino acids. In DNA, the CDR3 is TGTGCCAGCAGGATACTAGCGGGAGGTCAATCCTACAATGAGCAGTTCTTC. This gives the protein CASRILAGGQSYNEQFF. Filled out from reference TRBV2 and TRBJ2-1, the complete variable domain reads EPEVTQTPSHQVTQMGQEVILRCVPISNHLYFYWYRQILGQKVEFLVSFYNNEISEKSEIFDDQFSVERPDGSNFTLKIRSTKLEDSAMYFCASRILAGGQSYNEQFFGPGTRLTVL.

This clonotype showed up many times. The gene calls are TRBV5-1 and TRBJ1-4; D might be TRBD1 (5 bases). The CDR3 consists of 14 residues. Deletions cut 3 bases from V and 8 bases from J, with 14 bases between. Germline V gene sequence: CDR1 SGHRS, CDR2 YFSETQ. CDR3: CASSYGTDLEKLFF. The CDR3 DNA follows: TGCGCCAGCAGCTATGGGACCGATCTAGAAAAACTGTTTTTT.

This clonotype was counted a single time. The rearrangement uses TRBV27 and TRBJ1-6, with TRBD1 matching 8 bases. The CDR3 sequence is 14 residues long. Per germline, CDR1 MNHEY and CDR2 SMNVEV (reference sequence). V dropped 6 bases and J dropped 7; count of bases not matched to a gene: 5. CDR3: CASSRTGLNSPLHF. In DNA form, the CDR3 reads TGTGCCAGCAGCAGGACAGGGTTGAATTCACCCCTCCACTTT.

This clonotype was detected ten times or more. CDR3 bases: TGCGCCAGCAGCCTGACCAGGGACACCGGGGAGCTGTTTTTT. Protein product: CASSLTRDTGELFF. The chain has TRBV5-1 and TRBJ2-2, with a tentative D call TRBD1 (5 bases). Trimming took 4 bases from V and 3 from J, leaving 10 bases between them. Germline CDR1 SGHRS, CDR2 YFSETQ. The length of the CDR3 is 14 residues.

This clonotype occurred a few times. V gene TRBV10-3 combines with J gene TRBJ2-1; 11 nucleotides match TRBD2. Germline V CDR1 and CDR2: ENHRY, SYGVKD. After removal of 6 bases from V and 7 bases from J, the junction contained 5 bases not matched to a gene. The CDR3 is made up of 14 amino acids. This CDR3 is CAIRPGLAANEQFF. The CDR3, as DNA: TGTGCCATCAGGCCGGGACTAGCGGCTAATGAGCAGTTCTTC.

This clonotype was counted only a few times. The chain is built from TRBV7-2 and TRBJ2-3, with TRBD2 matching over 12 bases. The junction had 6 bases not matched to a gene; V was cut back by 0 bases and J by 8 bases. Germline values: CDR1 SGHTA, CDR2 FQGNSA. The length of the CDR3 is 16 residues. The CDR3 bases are TGTGCCAGCAGCTTAGCCCCGACTAGCGGGAGAGGTACGCAGTATTTT. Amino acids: CASSLAPTSGRGTQYF.

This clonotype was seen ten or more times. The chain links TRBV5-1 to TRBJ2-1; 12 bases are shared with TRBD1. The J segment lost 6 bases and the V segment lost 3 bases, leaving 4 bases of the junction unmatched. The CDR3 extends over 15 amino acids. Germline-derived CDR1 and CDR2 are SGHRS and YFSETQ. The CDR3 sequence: CASSSGQGAFNEQFF. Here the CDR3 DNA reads TGCGCCAGCAGCTCGGGACAGGGGGCGTTCAATGAGCAGTTCTTC.

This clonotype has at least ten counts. CDR3 nucleotides: TGTGCCAGCAGTTACGCTAGCGGGAGCCTCGCGAACACCGGGGAGCTGTTTTTT. This encodes CASSYASGSLANTGELFF. The V and J genes are TRBV6-2 or TRBV6-3 and TRBJ2-2; 10 nucleotides align to TRBD2. Germline-derived CDR1 and CDR2 are MNHEY and SVGEGT. V was pared by 2 bases and J by 0 bases, with 6 bases of the junction left unmatched. The CDR3 runs to 18 residues.

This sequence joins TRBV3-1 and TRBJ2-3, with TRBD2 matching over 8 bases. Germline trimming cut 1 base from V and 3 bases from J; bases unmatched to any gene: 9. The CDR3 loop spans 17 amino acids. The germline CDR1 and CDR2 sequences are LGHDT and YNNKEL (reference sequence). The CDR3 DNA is TGTGCCAGCAGCCAAGGTGTCGCGGGCGGGAGGACAGATACGCAGTATTTT. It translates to CASSQGVAGGRTDTQYF.

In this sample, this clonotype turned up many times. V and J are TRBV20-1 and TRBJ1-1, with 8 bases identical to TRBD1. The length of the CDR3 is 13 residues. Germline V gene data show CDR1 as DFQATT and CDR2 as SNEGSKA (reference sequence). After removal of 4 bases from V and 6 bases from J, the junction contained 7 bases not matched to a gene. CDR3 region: CSAIDRGKAEAFF. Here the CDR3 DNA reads TGCAGTGCTATCGACAGGGGAAAAGCTGAAGCTTTCTTT.

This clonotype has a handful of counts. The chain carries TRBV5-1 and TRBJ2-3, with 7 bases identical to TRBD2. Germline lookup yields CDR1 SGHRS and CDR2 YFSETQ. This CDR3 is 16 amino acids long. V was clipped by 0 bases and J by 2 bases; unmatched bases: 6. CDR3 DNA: TGCGCCAGCAGCTTGGAAGGCGGGAGTCTCACAGATACGCAGTATTTT. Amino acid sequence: CASSLEGGSLTDTQYF.

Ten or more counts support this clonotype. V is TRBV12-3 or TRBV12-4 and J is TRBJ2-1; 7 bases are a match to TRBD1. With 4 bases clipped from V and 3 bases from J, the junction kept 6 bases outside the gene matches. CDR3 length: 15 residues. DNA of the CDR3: TGTGCCAGCAGTTCAAACAGGGGCTACTACAATGAGCAGTTCTTC. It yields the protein CASSSNRGYYNEQFF.

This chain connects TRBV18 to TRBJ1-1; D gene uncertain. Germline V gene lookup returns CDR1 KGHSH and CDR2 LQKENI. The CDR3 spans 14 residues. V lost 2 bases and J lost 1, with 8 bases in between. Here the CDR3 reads CASSPDRQNTEAFF. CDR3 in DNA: TGTGCCAGCTCACCAGACCGCCAGAACACTGAAGCTTTCTTT.

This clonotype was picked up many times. CDR3 nucleotide sequence: TGCAGTGCTAGATCTGGGCCTTCCTACAATGAGCAGTTCTTC. Encoded protein: CSARSGPSYNEQFF. V usage is TRBV20-1 and J usage is TRBJ2-1; the D is unclear. V was shortened by 2 bases and J by 1 base, with 9 bases between the two germline ends. Germline lookup yields CDR1 DFQATT and CDR2 SNEGSKA (reference sequence). The CDR3 has 14 residues.

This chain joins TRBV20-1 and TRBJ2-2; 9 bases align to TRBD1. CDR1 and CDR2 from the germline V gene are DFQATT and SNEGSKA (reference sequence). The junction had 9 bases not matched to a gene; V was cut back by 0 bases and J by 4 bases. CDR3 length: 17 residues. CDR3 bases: TGCAGTGCTAGAGATCCAGAGACAGGGGGTGTCACCGGGGAGCTGTTTTTT. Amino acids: CSARDPETGGVTGELFF.

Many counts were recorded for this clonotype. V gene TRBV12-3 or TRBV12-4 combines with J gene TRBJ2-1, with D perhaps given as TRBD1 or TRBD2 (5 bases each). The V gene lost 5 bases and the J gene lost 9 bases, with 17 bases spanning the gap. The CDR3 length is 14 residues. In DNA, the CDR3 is TGTGCCAGCAGTCCCCGGGACCTAAGTAGTGAGCAGTTCTTC. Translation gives CASSPRDLSSEQFF.